The 19 T cell receptor beta chains in this list originate from one sample, sequenced in a study of cytomegalovirus exposure and HLA in healthy donors. The PCR contained 60 Vbeta and 13 Jbeta primers. Sequencing used immunoSEQ multiplex PCR; TCRdb keeps in-frame clones, though not all of them. The table lists 130,000 to 150,000 clones. The sequenced sample was PBMCs. These receptors were collected from a male donor in good health and CMV-seronegative.

The rearrangement uses TRBV5-4 and TRBJ2-7; possibly TRBD1 for D (6 bases). V gave up 6 bases and J gave up 6 bases, with 10 bases separating them. Germline CDR1 and CDR2: SGHNT and YYREEE (reference sequence). This CDR3 has 11 residues. Here the CDR3 reads CASKSGAEQYF. CDR3 nucleotides: TGTGCCAGCAAATCAGGGGCCGAGCAGTACTTC.

The chain employs TRBV11-2 and TRBJ2-2, with 7 bases identical to TRBD2. V lost 6 bases to trimming and J lost 3 bases; unmatched junction nucleotides: 10. The CDR3 runs to 16 residues. CDR1 is SGHAT and CDR2 is FQNNGV in the germline V gene. The CDR3 loop is CASSPSGGNHTGELFF. The CDR3, as DNA: TGTGCCAGCAGTCCCTCGGGGGGAAACCACACCGGGGAGCTGTTTTTT.

This rearrangement joins TRBV27 to TRBJ2-7; 7 positions match TRBD2. Germline assignment: CDR1 MNHEY and CDR2 SMNVEV (reference sequence). The CDR3 covers 15 residues. V gave up 5 bases and J gave up 3 bases; unmatched junction bases: 10. This CDR3 reads CASSPQAGVFYEQYF. As DNA, the CDR3 is TGTGCCAGCAGTCCCCAGGCGGGAGTTTTCTACGAGCAGTACTTC.

This sequence joins TRBV6-1 and TRBJ1-5, with D possibly being TRBD1 (6 bases). V lost 3 bases and J lost 2, with 17 bases in between. CDR3 length: 17 residues. Germline V gene sequence: CDR1 MNHNS, CDR2 SASEGT. This CDR3 reads CASSEPGHRAGNQPQHF. The CDR3 DNA follows: TGTGCCAGCAGTGAGCCGGGACACCGAGCGGGCAATCAGCCCCAGCATTTT.

The chain is built from TRBV27 and TRBJ1-1; D may be TRBD1 (5 bases). The ends were cut back, 2 bases at V and 3 bases at J, with 13 bases in the middle. The CDR3 consists of 15 residues. Germline V CDR1 and CDR2: MNHEY, SMNVEV (reference sequence). The CDR3 DNA reads as TGTGCCAGCAGTTTACTTAGGGGTGGGGACACTGAAGCTTTCTTT. It codes for CASSLLRGGDTEAFF.

The gene calls are TRBV19 and TRBJ1-1, with a possible D match to TRBD1 (5 bases). The germline V gene has CDR1 LNHDA and CDR2 SQIVND (reference sequence). CDR3 size: 14 residues. The germline V and J ends were trimmed by 2 bases and 0 bases, with 7 bases remaining between them. The CDR3 DNA sequence: TGTGCCAGTAGTATACACAGGTTGAACACTGAAGCTTTCTTT. This encodes CASSIHRLNTEAFF. The full variable domain, completed using reference TRBV19 and TRBJ1-1, is DGGITQSPKYLFRKEGQNVTLSCEQNLNHDAMYWYRQDPGQGLRLIYYSQIVNDFQKGDIAEGYSVSREKKESFPLTVTSAQKNPTAFYLCASSIHRLNTEAFFGQGTRLTVV.

As DNA, the CDR3 is TGCAGCGTCATTTGGGGCATCAATCAGCCCCAGCATTTT. Translating gives CSVIWGINQPQHF. The V gene is TRBV29-1, the J gene TRBJ1-5, with TRBD1 as a possible D gene (5 bases). The germline V gene has CDR1 SQVTM and CDR2 ANQGSEA. V was trimmed by 6 bases and J by 3 bases, leaving 12 bases between them. This CDR3 comprises 13 residues.

Here the CDR3 DNA reads TGTGCCCGACGAGGACTAGTCTACAATGAGCAGTTCTTC. The encoded protein is CARRGLVYNEQFF. The rearrangement joins TRBV30 to TRBJ2-1, with 7 bases matching TRBD2. The germline V gene has CDR1 GTSNPN and CDR2 SVGIG (reference sequence). V gave up 8 bases and J gave up 3 bases; unmatched junction bases: 7. The CDR3 has 13 residues. The full variable domain, in which reference TRBV30 and TRBJ2-1 provide the parts outside the CDR3, is SQTIHQWPATLVQPVGSPLSLECTVEGTSNPNLYWYRQAAGRGLQLLFYSVGIGQISSEVPQNLSASRPQDRQFILSSKKLLLSDSGFYLCARRGLVYNEQFFGPGTRLTVL.

V and J are TRBV6-5 and TRBJ2-1; D might be TRBD2 (7 bases). CDR1 is MNHEY, CDR2 SVGAGI, per germline. Trimming shortened V by 9 bases and J by 10 bases, and 19 bases separated the two germline ends. CDR3 length equals 13 residues. CDR3 nucleotides: TGTGCCAGTCTAGGGGGGGGGATGGAGGAGCAGTTCTTC. Protein sequence: CASLGGGMEEQFF.

V gene TRBV7-9 combines with J gene TRBJ1-5; D not resolved. Germline V gene lookup returns CDR1 SEHNR and CDR2 FQNEAQ (reference sequence). V lost 1 base and J lost 2, with 15 bases in between. This CDR3 spans 17 amino acids. CDR3 sequence: CASSLGAGGSGNQPQHF. The CDR3 nucleotides are TGTGCCAGCAGCTTAGGTGCGGGAGGGTCGGGCAATCAGCCCCAGCATTTT.

The V and J genes are TRBV28 and TRBJ2-3; D is perhaps TRBD2 (5 bases). The germline V gene encodes CDR1 MDHEN and CDR2 SYDVKM. This CDR3 has 12 residues. The germline V and J ends were trimmed by 4 bases and 14 bases, with 16 bases remaining between them. CDR3 nucleotide sequence: TGTGCCAGCAGTTCACCCACGCGACTAATGTATTTT. It translates to CASSSPTRLMYF.

The chain is built from TRBV30 and TRBJ1-3; D possibly corresponds to TRBD1 (6 bases). In germline, CDR1 is GTSNPN, CDR2 SVGIG (reference sequence). The CDR3 totals 15 residues. V shed 5 bases and J shed 0 bases, with 14 bases lying between them. This chain's CDR3 is CAWGTTTPSGNTIYF. CDR3 nucleotides: TGTGCCTGGGGGACAACGACTCCCTCTGGAAACACCATATATTTT.

The rearrangement uses TRBV9 and TRBJ2-1; tentatively, D is TRBD1 (6 bases). V shed 0 bases and J shed 5 bases, with 12 bases lying between them. The CDR3 consists of 15 residues. The germline V gene has CDR1 SGDLS and CDR2 YYNGEE. The CDR3 spells CASSVVDRWDNEQFF. CDR3 nucleotide sequence: TGTGCCAGCAGCGTAGTCGACAGGTGGGACAATGAGCAGTTCTTC. The variable domain in full, with the rest retrieved from reference TRBV9 and TRBJ2-1, is DSGVTQTPKHLITATGQRVTLRCSPRSGDLSVYWYQQSLDQGLQFLIQYYNGEERAKGNILERFSAQQFPDLHSELNLSSLELGDSALYFCASSVVDRWDNEQFFGPGTRLTVL.

V gene TRBV2 combines with J gene TRBJ1-1; D possibly corresponds to TRBD1 (6 bases). The V gene's germline CDR1 is SNHLY and CDR2 FYNNEI. V dropped 4 bases and J dropped 2 bases, with 14 bases sitting between them. The CDR3 runs 15 residues. Here the CDR3 DNA reads TGTGCCAGCAGTGGGGTGGGGGGGCAAAACACTGAAGCTTTCTTT. Its protein product is CASSGVGGQNTEAFF.

This chain joins TRBV5-4 and TRBJ1-1; no reliable D call. Germline assignment: CDR1 SGHNT and CDR2 YYREEE (reference sequence). V lost 5 bases and J lost 3, with 11 bases in between. The CDR3 is 13 amino acids. DNA of the CDR3: TGTGCCAGCAGACTGTCGGAGGACACTGAAGCTTTCTTT. This gives the protein CASRLSEDTEAFF. The variable domain in full, with the rest retrieved from reference TRBV5-4 and TRBJ1-1, is ETGVTQSPTHLIKTRGQQVTLRCSSQSGHNTVSWYQQALGQGPQFIFQYYREEENGRGNFPPRFSGLQFPNYSSELNVNALELDDSALYLCASRLSEDTEAFFGQGTRLTVV.

The V and J genes are TRBV10-3 and TRBJ1-2; TRBD1 is a possible D gene (6 bases). The CDR3 is 15 residues long. Trimming cost V 1 base and J 4 bases, with 13 bases left between them. Germline lookup yields CDR1 ENHRY and CDR2 SYGVKD. The CDR3 region is CAISEWGPGAYGYTF. The CDR3 DNA follows: TGTGCCATCAGTGAGTGGGGGCCAGGCGCCTATGGCTACACCTTC.

The chain links TRBV6-1 to TRBJ2-1; 8 bases map to TRBD2. Germline-derived CDR1 and CDR2 are MNHNS and SASEGT. Germline trimming cut 4 bases from V and 3 bases from J; bases unmatched to any gene: 14. The CDR3 covers 18 residues. The CDR3 protein is CASSAITGGDPLYNEQFF. The CDR3 DNA is TGTGCCAGCAGTGCAATCACGGGGGGGGATCCCCTCTACAATGAGCAGTTCTTC.

The rearrangement joins TRBV2 to TRBJ2-7, with no clear D. The CDR3 runs 14 residues. Germline CDR1 and CDR2: SNHLY and FYNNEI. V was clipped by 4 bases and J by 0 bases, with 10 bases between them. The CDR3 DNA reads TGTGCCAGCAGTGGGCCCCCTTACTCCTACGAGCAGTACTTC. Translated, it gives CASSGPPYSYEQYF.

The CDR3 loop reads CASSSTTGTSYEQYF. The CDR3 DNA reads as TGTGCCAGCAGCTCAACTACCGGGACTAGCTACGAGCAGTACTTC. The chain is built from TRBV7-6 and TRBJ2-7; TRBD2 agrees at 8 bases. The CDR3 is made up of 15 amino acids. Germline loops: CDR1 SGHVS, CDR2 FNYEAQ. Germline trimming cut 4 bases from V and 3 bases from J; bases unmatched to any gene: 8.